This T cell receptor beta chain was captured by sequencing in a study of Graves' ophthalmopathy and Graves' hyperthyroidism. Across the study: Before any treatment was given, at initial diagnosis, peripheral blood was collected. Study results and caveats: Both a roughly 68% sensitivity and an approximately 72% specificity characterized the model's predictions of ophthalmopathy progression.

There are many counts of this clonotype. What it binds is unknown. The germline CDR1 and CDR2 sequences are DFQATT and SNEGSKA (reference sequence). The CDR3 covers 13 residues. V lost 6 bases to trimming and J lost 3 bases; unmatched junction nucleotides: 3. RNA transcripts were the template, and TCR beta CDR3 regions were amplified from them. RT-PCR with HTBI primers came first, then second-round multiplex PCR. TCRdb passed the multiplex PCR reads through MiXCR, listing each CDR3 protein once. The sample includes some 350,000 distinct CDR3 sequences, about 18% of them seen just once. This TCR was sampled from an adult woman with stable Graves' hyperthyroidism. The rearrangement uses TRBV20-1 and TRBJ1-5; TRBD1 matches 9 bases. The source material was peripheral blood. CDR3 sequence (DNA): TGCAGTGCGGGACAGGGTGCCAATCAGCCCCAGCATTTT. This gives the protein CSAGQGANQPQHF.